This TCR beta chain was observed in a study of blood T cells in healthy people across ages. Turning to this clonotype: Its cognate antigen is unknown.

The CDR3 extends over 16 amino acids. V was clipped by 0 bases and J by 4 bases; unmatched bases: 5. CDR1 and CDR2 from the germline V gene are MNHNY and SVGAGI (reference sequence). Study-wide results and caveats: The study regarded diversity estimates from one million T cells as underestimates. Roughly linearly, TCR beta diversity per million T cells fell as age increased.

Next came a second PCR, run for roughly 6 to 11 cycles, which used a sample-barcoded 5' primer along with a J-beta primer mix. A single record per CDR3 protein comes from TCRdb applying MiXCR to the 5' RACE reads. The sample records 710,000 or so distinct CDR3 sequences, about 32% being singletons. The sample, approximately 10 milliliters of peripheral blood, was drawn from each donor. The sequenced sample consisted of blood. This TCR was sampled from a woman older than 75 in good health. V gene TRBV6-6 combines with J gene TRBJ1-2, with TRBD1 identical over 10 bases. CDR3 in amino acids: CASSYSGQGGVYGYTF. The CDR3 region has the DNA TGTGCCAGCAGTTACTCAGGACAGGGGGGGGTCTATGGCTACACCTTC.